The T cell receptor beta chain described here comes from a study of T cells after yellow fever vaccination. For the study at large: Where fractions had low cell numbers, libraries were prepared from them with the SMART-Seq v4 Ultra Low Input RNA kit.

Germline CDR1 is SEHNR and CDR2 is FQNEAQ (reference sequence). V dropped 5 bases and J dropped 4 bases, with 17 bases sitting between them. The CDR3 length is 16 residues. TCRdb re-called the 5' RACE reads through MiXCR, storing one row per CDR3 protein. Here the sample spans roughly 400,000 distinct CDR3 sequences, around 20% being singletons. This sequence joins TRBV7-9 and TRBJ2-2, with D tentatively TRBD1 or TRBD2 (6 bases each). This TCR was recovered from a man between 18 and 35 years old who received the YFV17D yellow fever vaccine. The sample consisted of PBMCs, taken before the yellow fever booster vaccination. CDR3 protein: CASSLEVGGGTGELFF. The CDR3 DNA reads TGTGCCAGCAGCCTAGAGGTCGGGGGCGGCACCGGGGAGCTGTTTTTT.